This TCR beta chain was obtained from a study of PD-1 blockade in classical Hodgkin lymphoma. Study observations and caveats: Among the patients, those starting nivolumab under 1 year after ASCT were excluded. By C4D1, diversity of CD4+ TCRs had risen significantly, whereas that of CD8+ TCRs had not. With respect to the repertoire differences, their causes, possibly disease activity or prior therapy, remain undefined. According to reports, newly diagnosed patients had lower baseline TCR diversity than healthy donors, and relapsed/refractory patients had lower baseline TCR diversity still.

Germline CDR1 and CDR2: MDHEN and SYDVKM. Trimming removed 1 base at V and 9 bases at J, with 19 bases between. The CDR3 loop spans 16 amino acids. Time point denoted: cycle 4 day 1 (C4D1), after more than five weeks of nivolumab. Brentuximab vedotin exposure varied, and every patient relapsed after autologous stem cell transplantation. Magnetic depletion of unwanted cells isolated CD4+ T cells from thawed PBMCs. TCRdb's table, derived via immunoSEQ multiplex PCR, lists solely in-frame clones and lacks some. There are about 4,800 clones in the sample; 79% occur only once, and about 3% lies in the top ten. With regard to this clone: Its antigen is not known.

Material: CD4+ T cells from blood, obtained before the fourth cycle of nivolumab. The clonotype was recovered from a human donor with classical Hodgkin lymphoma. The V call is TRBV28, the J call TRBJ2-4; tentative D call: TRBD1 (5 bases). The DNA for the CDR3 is TGTGCCAGCAGTTTATTGGGCAGGGAACTGTCGGGCATTCAGTACTTC. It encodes CASSLLGRELSGIQYF.